Listed here is a single T cell receptor beta chain. This clonotype was detected ten times or more. Its antigen target is currently unknown. Base qualities are not at hand, and no much larger clone is one base apart. These data belong to a study of T-cell memory formation after mild COVID-19 (dated by TCRdb to the early 2020s). About the full investigation: Most TCR sequence clusters were specific to one of the two donors. In two donors, T-cell clones that expanded and contracted after mild COVID-19 were followed by sequencing TCRalpha and TCRbeta repertoires longitudinally. Two young, previously healthy adult volunteers made up the cohort, one male and one female.

Beyond this particular receptor, the publication reports: Some responding clones were detected in pre-infection memory, which suggested that pre-existing cross-reactive memory T cells had joined the SARS-CoV-2 response. Contracting CD4+ clones were located mainly in the CM and EM memory subsets, whereas CD8+ clones were found to be enriched in EMRA. Whether the second-wave clones peaking on day 37 were SARS-CoV-2 specific was not confirmed. The study included only a couple of mild cases, and larger cohorts that include severe cases with pre-infection samples were judged to be necessary. Clones contracting from day 15 to 85 had balanced CD4/CD8 phenotypes, while a second wave expanding from day 15 to 37 was biased towards CD4+.

Ficoll-Paque density gradient centrifugation was used to isolate PBMCs. The listed sequencing device is Illumina NovaSeq 6000. TCRalpha and TCRbeta cDNA libraries were constructed by 5'RACE with constant-segment primers, with sample barcodes and unique molecular identifiers being introduced. Trizol reagent was used to extract RNA from every sample. Amplification of the libraries took two PCR steps, and the second step added a second sample barcode plus Illumina TruSeq adapters. The libraries were sequenced on an Illumina NovaSeq using 2 x 150 bp paired-end reads. As for the original processing: Reads were demultiplexed and collapsed into UMI-guided consensus sequences with migec v1.2.7. With mixcr v2.1.11, UMI consensuses were aligned to TRA and TRB V and J templates and assembled into clonotypes. A clonotype was counted as expanded or contracted only if both edgeR and NoisET called the change significant, with noise models trained on biological replicates. edgeR calls used a false discovery rate-adjusted p below 0.01 and a log2 fold-change threshold of 1. PCA with hierarchical clustering of max-normalized trajectories of the 1000 most abundant clonotypes was used as exploratory dynamics analysis. Separately sequenced CD4+ and CD8+ repertoires were used to assign the CD4 or CD8 phenotype of responding clones. TCRdb reworked the public reads: Q25 trimming with fastp, MiXCR clone assembly, productive beta chains retained. Rows merge per CDR3 protein into single entries with the most common DNA and genes. V and J calls and clone size were set by TCRdb, not the authors. The sample table records about 430,000 distinct CDR3 sequences; 24% of these occur just once. The ten largest clones represent 8.5% to 9% of the sample.

Germline trimming: 5 bases from V, 8 bases from J; junction bases outside gene matches: 15. The CDR3 covers 16 residues, taking in both the cysteine and the phenylalanine. CDR3 DNA only is kept here, 48 bases in frame from base 1. The sequence derives from an adult woman who had mild COVID-19 (a few samples of this study predate the infection). The sample titles of this study are shuffled in the database, so cell type and time point are left out; the donor was told from shared clones. Specimen: PBMCs or a T cell subset sorted from them (not recorded which). In this chain, TRBV12-3 or TRBV12-4 is recombined with TRBJ2-1, and 7 junctional nucleotides match TRBD1. Here is the DNA: TGTGCCAGCAGTATGGGACAGTTCCCCGCATCATATGAGCAGTTCTTC. This translates into CASSMGQFPASYEQFF.